A selection of T cell receptor beta chains follows, all from one sample in a study of blood T cell repertoires in COVID-19. Here immunoSEQ multiplex PCR was the method, and the copy in TCRdb shows in-frame clones only, minus some. In the table there are about 60,000 clones, 91% of which are singletons. Sequenced input: peripheral blood. The receptors were sampled from a human donor in a cohort sampled during active COVID-19. The CDR3 runs from the conserved cysteine through the conserved F or W. The D gene is left open where the match is weak.

d_call: TRBD2
v_call: TRBV2
j_call: TRBJ2-5
cdr3_aa: CASSVSTSGETQYF
cdr3_nt: TGTGCCAGCAGTGTGAGTACTAGCGGAGAGACCCAGTACTTC

d_call: TRBD1
v_call: TRBV6-5
j_call: TRBJ2-7
cdr3_aa: CASSYGTDYEQYF
cdr3_nt: TGTGCCAGCAGTTACGGGACAGACTACGAGCAGTACTTC

d_call: TRBD2
v_call: TRBV7-3
j_call: TRBJ2-2
cdr3_aa: CASSPAGGATGELFF
cdr3_nt: TGTGCCAGCAGCCCAGCCGGGGGGGCCACCGGGGAGCTGTTTTTT

d_call: TRBD2
v_call: TRBV14
j_call: TRBJ2-3
cdr3_aa: CASSLIAGSTDTQYF
cdr3_nt: TGTGCCAGCAGCCTCATAGCGGGAAGCACAGATACGCAGTATTTT

d_call: NA
v_call: TRBV7-3
j_call: TRBJ2-1
cdr3_aa: CASSPGRAGGGNEQFF
cdr3_nt: TGTGCCAGCAGCCCAGGGAGGGCAGGGGGCGGAAATGAGCAGTTCTTC

d_call: TRBD2
v_call: TRBV6-2/TRBV6-3
j_call: TRBJ2-3
cdr3_aa: CASSSSGGRTDTQYF
cdr3_nt: TGTGCCAGCAGTTCTAGCGGGGGGCGCACAGATACGCAGTATTTT

d_call: NA
v_call: TRBV30
j_call: TRBJ2-5
cdr3_aa: CAWSVGRVETQYF
cdr3_nt: TGTGCCTGGAGTGTAGGCCGGGTGGAGACCCAGTACTTC

d_call: TRBD2
v_call: TRBV7-2
j_call: TRBJ2-1
cdr3_aa: CASSLGRTSFEQFF
cdr3_nt: TGTGCCAGCAGCTTAGGGAGGACTAGTTTTGAGCAGTTCTTC

d_call: TRBD1
v_call: TRBV7-6
j_call: TRBJ1-4
cdr3_aa: CASSFGQATNEKLFF
cdr3_nt: TGTGCCAGCAGCTTTGGACAGGCAACTAATGAAAAACTGTTTTTT

d_call: TRBD1
v_call: TRBV7-9
j_call: TRBJ2-3
cdr3_aa: CASSLDGTASTDTQYF
cdr3_nt: TGTGCCAGCAGCTTAGACGGGACAGCTAGCACAGATACGCAGTATTTT

d_call: TRBD1
v_call: TRBV7-8
j_call: TRBJ2-1
cdr3_aa: CASSPDRQSNEQFF
cdr3_nt: TGTGCCAGCAGCCCGGACAGGCAAAGCAATGAGCAGTTCTTC